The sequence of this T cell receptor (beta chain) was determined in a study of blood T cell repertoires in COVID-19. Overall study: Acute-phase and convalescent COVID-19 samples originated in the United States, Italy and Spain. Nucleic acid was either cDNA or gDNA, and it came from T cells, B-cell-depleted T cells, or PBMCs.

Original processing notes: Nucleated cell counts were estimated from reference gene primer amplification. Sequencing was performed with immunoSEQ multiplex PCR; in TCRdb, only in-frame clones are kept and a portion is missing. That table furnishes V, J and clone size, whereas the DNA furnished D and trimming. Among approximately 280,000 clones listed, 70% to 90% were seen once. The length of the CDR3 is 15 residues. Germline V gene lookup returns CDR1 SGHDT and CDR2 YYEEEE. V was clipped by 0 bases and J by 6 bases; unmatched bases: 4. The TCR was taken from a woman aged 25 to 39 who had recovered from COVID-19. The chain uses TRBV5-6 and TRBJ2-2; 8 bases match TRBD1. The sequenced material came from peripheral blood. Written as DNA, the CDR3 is TGTGCCAGCAGCTTGGTGGACAGGGAGCCCGGGGAGCTGTTTTTT. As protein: CASSLVDREPGELFF. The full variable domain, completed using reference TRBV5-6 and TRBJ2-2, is DAGVTQSPTHLIKTRGQQVTLRCSPKSGHDTVSWYQQALGQGPQFIFQYYEEEERQRGNFPDRFSGHQFPNYSSELNVNALLLGDSALYLCASSLVDREPGELFFGEGSRLTVL.